What follows are 9 T cell receptor beta chains derived from one specimen sequenced in a study of OX40 agonist ivuxolimab in advanced cancers. TCRdb's copy holds only in-frame clones and misses some; the assay was immunoSEQ multiplex PCR. The table has tens of thousands of clones, 65% to 85% seen once. Source: CD4+ or CD8+ T cells sorted from blood, taken in a trial of the OX40 agonist ivuxolimab. The origin of the receptors is an adult with an advanced solid tumor such as melanoma, head and neck, liver or kidney cancer.

This chain uses TRBV9 with TRBJ2-6; TRBD1 aligns across 11 bases. Per the germline V gene, CDR1 is SGDLS and CDR2 is YYNGEE. With V trimmed by 0 bases and J by 1 base, 3 bases remained unmatched. The CDR3 extends over 18 amino acids. CDR3 sequence (DNA): TGTGCCAGCAGCGTAGTGGGACAGGGGGTTTCTGGGGCCAACGTCCTGACTTTC. Residues: CASSVVGQGVSGANVLTF. Using reference TRBV9 and TRBJ2-6 for the parts outside the CDR3, the full variable domain is DSGVTQTPKHLITATGQRVTLRCSPRSGDLSVYWYQQSLDQGLQFLIQYYNGEERAKGNILERFSAQQFPDLHSELNLSSLELGDSALYFCASSVVGQGVSGANVLTFGAGSRLTVL.

The chain combines TRBV7-9 with TRBJ1-3; D call uncertain. Trimming cost V 1 base and J 0 bases, with 10 bases left between them. The CDR3 totals 16 residues. The germline V gene encodes CDR1 SEHNR and CDR2 FQNEAQ (reference sequence). Here the CDR3 reads CASSLERGFSGNTIYF. The CDR3 DNA reads as TGTGCCAGCAGCTTAGAGCGGGGATTCTCTGGAAACACCATATATTTT.

Points on this clone: Other DNA sequences from this sample encode an identical CDR3 as well. The genes are TRBV5-1 and TRBJ1-1; 10 nucleotides agree with TRBD1. CDR1 and CDR2 (germline): SGHRS, YFSETQ. V lost 4 bases, J lost 3 bases, and 6 bases stayed unmatched. This CDR3 region has 15 residues. For the CDR3, the DNA is TGCGCCAGCAGCCTCCGGACAGGGGGGGACACTGAAGCTTTCTTT. Amino acid sequence: CASSLRTGGDTEAFF.

Only one count was recorded for this clone. J is TRBJ2-7 and V is TRBV23-1; D may be TRBD1 or TRBD2 (5 bases each). TRBV23-1 is an ORF, with its function uncertain. V lost 1 base and J lost 3, with 25 bases in between. This CDR3 has 19 amino acids. CDR3 coding DNA: TGCGCCAGCAGTCAATGGAGGCTACAGGTTCCCCACAATAGCTACGAGCAGTACTTC. Translating gives CASSQWRLQVPHNSYEQYF.

V gene TRBV25-1 combines with J gene TRBJ1-2, with D possibly being TRBD1 (5 bases). The germline V gene encodes CDR1 MGHDK and CDR2 SYGVNS. CDR3 length equals 10 residues. Between the trimmed V and J ends, which lost 9 bases and 8 bases, there was a span of 10 bases. CDR3 sequence: CARRDGGYTF. Here the CDR3 DNA reads TGTGCCAGGAGGGACGGGGGCTACACCTTC.

This chain joins TRBV7-2 and TRBJ2-7, with 13 bases lining up with TRBD2. CDR1 and CDR2 (germline): SGHTA, FQGNSA. V was pared by 1 base and J by 5 bases, with 8 bases of the junction left unmatched. This CDR3 is built from 17 residues. The CDR3 spells CASSLGELAGGVNEQYF. The CDR3 nucleotides read TGTGCCAGCAGCTTAGGAGAACTAGCGGGAGGGGTCAACGAGCAGTACTTC. The complete variable domain, with remaining parts taken from reference TRBV7-2 and TRBJ2-7, reads GAGVSQSPSNKVTEKGKDVELRCDPISGHTALYWYRQSLGQGLEFLIYFQGNSAPDKSGLPSDRFSAERTGGSVSTLTIQRTQQEDSAVYLCASSLGELAGGVNEQYFGPGTRLTVT.

The V call is TRBV2, the J call TRBJ2-3; tentative D call: TRBD2 (5 bases). CDR3 length equals 14 residues. V was trimmed by 0 bases and J by 2 bases, leaving 6 bases between them. Germline V gene sequence: CDR1 SNHLY, CDR2 FYNNEI. The CDR3 is CASSEAEVTDTQYF. CDR3 nucleotide sequence: TGTGCCAGCAGTGAAGCGGAGGTCACAGATACGCAGTATTTT.

This chain uses TRBV7-2 with TRBJ2-3, with 11 bases aligning to TRBD2. Per the germline V gene, CDR1 is SGHTA and CDR2 is FQGNSA. J was trimmed by 0 bases and V by 4 bases; bases with no gene match: 6. The CDR3 runs to 17 residues. This CDR3 is CASSSLAGGGSTDTQYF. The CDR3 DNA reads TGTGCCAGCAGCTCCCTAGCGGGGGGCGGTAGCACAGATACGCAGTATTTT.

The V gene is TRBV2, the J gene TRBJ2-5; 16 bases are a match to TRBD2. Matching the DNA end better, TRBJ2-7 makes the J call doubtful. Germline CDR1 SNHLY, CDR2 FYNNEI. There are 18 residues in the CDR3. CDR3 loop: CASSGNPGLAGGRYEQYF. The CDR3 nucleotides read TGTGCCAGCAGTGGGAACCCGGGACTAGCGGGAGGGCGATACGAGCAGTACTTC.